This TCR beta chain was identified during a study of blood T cell repertoires in COVID-19. Study as a whole: Collection of acute and convalescent COVID-19 samples took place in the United States, Italy and Spain. T cells, B-cell-depleted T cells, or PBMCs provided the cDNA or gDNA that served as material.

The CDR3 is 17 amino acids. V was clipped by 5 bases and J by 2 bases; unmatched bases: 12. The germline gives CDR1 SGHTA, CDR2 FQGTGA. Per the study methods: Using reference gene primer amplification, nucleated cell counts were estimated. Data came from immunoSEQ multiplex PCR; TCRdb stores just in-frame clones and leaves some out. From that table come the V and J calls and clone size; the DNA was used to work out D and trimming. The sample has roughly 78,000 clones; approximately 86% are singletons. The sample holds a few counts of this clone. V usage is TRBV7-3 and J usage is TRBJ2-4, with 7 bases identical to TRBD2. The sequence was collected from a man between 45 and 60 years old with acute or convalescent COVID-19. Sequenced sample: peripheral blood. CDR3 sequence reads: CASSLDGPGGTKNIQYF. The CDR3 DNA is TGTGCCAGCAGCCTAGACGGCCCGGGGGGAACCAAAAACATTCAGTACTTC.